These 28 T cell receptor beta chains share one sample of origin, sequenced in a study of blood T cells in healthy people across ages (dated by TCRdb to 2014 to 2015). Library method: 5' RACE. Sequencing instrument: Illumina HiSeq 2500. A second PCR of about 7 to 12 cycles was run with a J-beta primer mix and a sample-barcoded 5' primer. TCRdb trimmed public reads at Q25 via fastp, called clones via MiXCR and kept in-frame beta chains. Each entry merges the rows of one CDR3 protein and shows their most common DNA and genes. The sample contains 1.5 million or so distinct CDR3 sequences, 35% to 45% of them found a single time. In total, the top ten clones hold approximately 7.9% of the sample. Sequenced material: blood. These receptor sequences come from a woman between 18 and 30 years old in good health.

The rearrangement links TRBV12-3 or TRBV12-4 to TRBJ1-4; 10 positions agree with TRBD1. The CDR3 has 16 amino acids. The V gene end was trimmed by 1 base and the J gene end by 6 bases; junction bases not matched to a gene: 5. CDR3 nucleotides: TGTGCCAGCAGTTTAGGACAGGGGGCGGGTTATGAAAAACTGTTTTTT. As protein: CASSLGQGAGYEKLFF.

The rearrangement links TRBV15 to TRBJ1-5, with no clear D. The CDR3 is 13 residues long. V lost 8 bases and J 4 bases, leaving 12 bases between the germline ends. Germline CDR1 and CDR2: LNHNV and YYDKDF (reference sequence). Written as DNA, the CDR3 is TGTGCCACCGCGGGCAACGAGAATCAGCCCCAGCATTTT. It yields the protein CATAGNENQPQHF.

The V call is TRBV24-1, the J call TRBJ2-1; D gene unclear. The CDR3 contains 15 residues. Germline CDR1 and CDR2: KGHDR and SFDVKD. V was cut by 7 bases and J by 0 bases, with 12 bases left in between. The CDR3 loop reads CATSQSGSSYNEQFF. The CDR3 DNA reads TGTGCCACCAGCCAGTCGGGCAGCTCCTACAATGAGCAGTTCTTC.

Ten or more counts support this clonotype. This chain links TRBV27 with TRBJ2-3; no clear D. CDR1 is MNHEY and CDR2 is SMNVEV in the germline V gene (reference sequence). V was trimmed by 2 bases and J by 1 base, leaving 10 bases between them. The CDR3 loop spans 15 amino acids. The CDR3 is CASSLAGARTDTQYF. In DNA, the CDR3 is TGTGCCAGCAGTTTAGCCGGAGCTCGCACAGATACGCAGTATTTT.

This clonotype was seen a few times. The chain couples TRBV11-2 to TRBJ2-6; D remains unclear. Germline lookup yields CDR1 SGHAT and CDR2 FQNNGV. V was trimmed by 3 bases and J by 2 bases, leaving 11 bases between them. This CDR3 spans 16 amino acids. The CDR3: CASSLGLGAGANVLTF. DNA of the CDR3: TGTGCCAGCAGCTTGGGTTTGGGTGCTGGGGCCAACGTCCTGACTTTC.

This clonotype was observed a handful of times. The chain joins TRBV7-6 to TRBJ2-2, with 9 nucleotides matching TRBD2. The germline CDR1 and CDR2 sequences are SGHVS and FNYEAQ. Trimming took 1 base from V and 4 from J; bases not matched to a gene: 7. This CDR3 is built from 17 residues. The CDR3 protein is CASSLGSSGTSTGELFF. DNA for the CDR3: TGTGCCAGCAGCTTAGGATCTAGCGGGACTAGCACCGGGGAGCTGTTTTTT.

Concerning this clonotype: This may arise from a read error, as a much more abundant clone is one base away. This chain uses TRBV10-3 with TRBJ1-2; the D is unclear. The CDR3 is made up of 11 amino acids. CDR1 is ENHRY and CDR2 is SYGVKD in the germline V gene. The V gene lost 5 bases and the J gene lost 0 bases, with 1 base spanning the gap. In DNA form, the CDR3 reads TGTGCCATCAGTTCTAACTATGGCTACACCTTC. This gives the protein CAISSNYGYTF.

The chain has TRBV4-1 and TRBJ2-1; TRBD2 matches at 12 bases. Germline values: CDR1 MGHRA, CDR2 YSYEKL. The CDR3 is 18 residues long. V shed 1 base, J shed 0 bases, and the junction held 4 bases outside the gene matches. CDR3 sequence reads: CASSQGLAGVASYNEQFF. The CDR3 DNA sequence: TGCGCCAGCAGCCAAGGACTAGCGGGGGTTGCCTCCTACAATGAGCAGTTCTTC.

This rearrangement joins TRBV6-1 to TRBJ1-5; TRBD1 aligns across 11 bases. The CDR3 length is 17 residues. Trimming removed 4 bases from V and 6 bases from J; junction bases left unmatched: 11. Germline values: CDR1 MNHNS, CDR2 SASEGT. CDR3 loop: CASSGAWTGGSRQPQHF. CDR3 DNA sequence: TGTGCCAGCAGTGGGGCCTGGACAGGGGGCTCTCGTCAGCCCCAGCATTTT.

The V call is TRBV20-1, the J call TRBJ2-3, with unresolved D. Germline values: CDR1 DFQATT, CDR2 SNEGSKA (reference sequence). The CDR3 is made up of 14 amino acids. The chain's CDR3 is CSDRVAGATDTQYF. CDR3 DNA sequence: TGCAGCGATCGAGTCGCAGGAGCCACAGATACGCAGTATTTT.

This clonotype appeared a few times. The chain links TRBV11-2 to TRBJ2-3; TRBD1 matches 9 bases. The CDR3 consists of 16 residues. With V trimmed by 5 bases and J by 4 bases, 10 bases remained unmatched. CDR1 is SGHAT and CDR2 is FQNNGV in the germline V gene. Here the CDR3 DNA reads TGTGCCAGCAGCGTGCGGGGGACAGGGTCCCCAGATACGCAGTATTTT. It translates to CASSVRGTGSPDTQYF.

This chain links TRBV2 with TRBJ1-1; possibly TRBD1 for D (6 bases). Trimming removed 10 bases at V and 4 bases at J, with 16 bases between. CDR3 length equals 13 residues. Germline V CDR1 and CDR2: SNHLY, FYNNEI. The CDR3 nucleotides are TGTGCCACCTCCAGGGGAAGCTTCACTGAAGCTTTCTTT. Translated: CATSRGSFTEAFF.

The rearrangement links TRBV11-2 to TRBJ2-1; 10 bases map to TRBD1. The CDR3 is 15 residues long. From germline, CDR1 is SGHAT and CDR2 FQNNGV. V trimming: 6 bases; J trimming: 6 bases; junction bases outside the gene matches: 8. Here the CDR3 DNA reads TGTGCCAGCAGGCTCAGCGGGACAGGGGCCAATGAGCAGTTCTTC. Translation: CASRLSGTGANEQFF.

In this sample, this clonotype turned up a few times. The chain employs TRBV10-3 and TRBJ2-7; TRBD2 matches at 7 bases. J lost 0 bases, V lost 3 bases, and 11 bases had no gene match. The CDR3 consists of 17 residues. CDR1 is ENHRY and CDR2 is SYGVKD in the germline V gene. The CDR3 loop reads CAISDRASGRSSYEQYF. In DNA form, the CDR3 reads TGTGCCATCAGTGATCGGGCTAGCGGAAGGAGCTCCTACGAGCAGTACTTC.

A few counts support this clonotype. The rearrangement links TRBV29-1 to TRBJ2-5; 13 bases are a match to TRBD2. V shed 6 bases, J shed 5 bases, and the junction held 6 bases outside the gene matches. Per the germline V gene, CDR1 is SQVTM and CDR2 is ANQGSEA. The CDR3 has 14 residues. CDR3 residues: CSVAGTSGTETQYF. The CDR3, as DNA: TGCAGCGTGGCCGGGACTAGCGGGACGGAGACCCAGTACTTC.

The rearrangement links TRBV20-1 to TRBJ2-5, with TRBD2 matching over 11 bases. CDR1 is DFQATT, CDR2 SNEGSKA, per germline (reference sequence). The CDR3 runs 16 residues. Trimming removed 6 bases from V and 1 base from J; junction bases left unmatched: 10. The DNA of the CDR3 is TGCAGTGCCACTAGCGGGAGCCCCGAATTCCAAGAGACCCAGTACTTC. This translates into CSATSGSPEFQETQYF.

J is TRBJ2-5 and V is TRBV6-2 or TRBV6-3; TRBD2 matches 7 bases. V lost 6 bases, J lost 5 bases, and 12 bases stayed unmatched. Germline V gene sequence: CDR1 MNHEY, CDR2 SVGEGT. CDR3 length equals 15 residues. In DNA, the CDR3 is TGTGCCAGCAGCTTAAGCCTAGCGGCTGAGGAGACCCAGTACTTC. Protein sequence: CASSLSLAAEETQYF.

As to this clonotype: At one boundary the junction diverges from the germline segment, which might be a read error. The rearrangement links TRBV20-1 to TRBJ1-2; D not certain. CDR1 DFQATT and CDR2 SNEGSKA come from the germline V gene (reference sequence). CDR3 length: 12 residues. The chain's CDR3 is CSADILNFGYTF. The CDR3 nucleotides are TGCAGTGCAGATATCCTTAACTTTGGCTACACCTTC.

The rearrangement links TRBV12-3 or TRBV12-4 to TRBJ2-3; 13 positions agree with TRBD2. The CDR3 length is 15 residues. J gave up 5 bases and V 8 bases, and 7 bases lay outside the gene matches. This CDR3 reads CASRTTSGRVDTQYF. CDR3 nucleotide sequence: TGTGCCAGCCGTACCACTAGCGGGAGGGTAGATACGCAGTATTTT.

The CDR3 region is CASSFPTDRRTNEQFF. For the CDR3, the DNA is TGTGCCAGCAGCTTCCCGACAGATCGGAGGACCAATGAGCAGTTCTTC. The rearrangement uses TRBV7-9 and TRBJ2-1, with D possibly being TRBD1 or TRBD2 (5 bases each). V dropped 3 bases and J dropped 6 bases, with 18 bases sitting between them. CDR1 SEHNR and CDR2 FQNEAQ come from the germline V gene (reference sequence). This CDR3 has 16 residues. Together with reference TRBV7-9 and TRBJ2-1, the CDR3 gives the full variable domain: DTGVSQNPRHKITKRGQNVTFRCDPISEHNRLYWYRQTLGQGPEFLTYFQNEAQLEKSRLLSDRFSAERPKGSFSTLEIQRTEQGDSAMYLCASSFPTDRRTNEQFFGPGTRLTVL.

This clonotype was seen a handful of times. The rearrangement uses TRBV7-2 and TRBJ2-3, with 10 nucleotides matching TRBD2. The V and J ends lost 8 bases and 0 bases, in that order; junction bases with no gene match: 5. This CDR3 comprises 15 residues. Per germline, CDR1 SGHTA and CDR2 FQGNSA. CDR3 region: CASGAGGLSTDTQYF. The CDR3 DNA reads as TGTGCCAGCGGAGCGGGGGGGCTAAGCACAGATACGCAGTATTTT.

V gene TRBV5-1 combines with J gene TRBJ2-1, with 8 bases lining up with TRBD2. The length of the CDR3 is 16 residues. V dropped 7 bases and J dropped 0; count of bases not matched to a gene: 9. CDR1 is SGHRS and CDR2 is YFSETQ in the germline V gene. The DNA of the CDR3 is TGCGCCAGCCTATCCCCCAGCGGGAGCTCCTACAATGAGCAGTTCTTC. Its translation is CASLSPSGSSYNEQFF.

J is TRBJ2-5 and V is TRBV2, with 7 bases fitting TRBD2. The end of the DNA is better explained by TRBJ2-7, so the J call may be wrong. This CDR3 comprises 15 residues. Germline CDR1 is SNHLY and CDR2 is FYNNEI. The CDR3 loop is CASSKDPGGGYEQYF. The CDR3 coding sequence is TGTGCCAGCAGTAAGGACCCCGGGGGAGGGTACGAGCAGTACTTC.

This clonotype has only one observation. Written as DNA, the CDR3 is TGTGCCTGGCGAGACAGGAGCCCCTATGGCTACACCTTC. Its translation is CAWRDRSPYGYTF. The chain links TRBV30 to TRBJ1-2; perhaps TRBD1 as D (6 bases). The length of the CDR3 is 13 residues. Germline lookup yields CDR1 GTSNPN and CDR2 SVGIG (reference sequence). Between the trimmed V and J ends, which lost 5 bases and 4 bases, there was a span of 14 bases. Full variable domain (outside the CDR3, taken from reference TRBV30 and TRBJ1-2): SQTIHQWPATLVQPVGSPLSLECTVEGTSNPNLYWYRQAAGRGLQLLFYSVGIGQISSEVPQNLSASRPQDRQFILSSKKLLLSDSGFYLCAWRDRSPYGYTFGSGTRLTVV.

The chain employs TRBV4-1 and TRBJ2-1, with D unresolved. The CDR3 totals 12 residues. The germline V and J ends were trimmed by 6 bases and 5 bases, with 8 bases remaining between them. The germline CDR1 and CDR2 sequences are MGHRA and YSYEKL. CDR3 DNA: TGCGCCAGCAGTCGGGTCCACAATGAGCAGTTCTTC. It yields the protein CASSRVHNEQFF.

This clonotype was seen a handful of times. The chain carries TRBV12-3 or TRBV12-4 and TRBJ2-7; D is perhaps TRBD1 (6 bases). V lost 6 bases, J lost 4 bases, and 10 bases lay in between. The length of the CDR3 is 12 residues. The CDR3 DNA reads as TGTGCCAGCAGCACGGACAGATACGAGCAGTACTTC. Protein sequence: CASSTDRYEQYF.

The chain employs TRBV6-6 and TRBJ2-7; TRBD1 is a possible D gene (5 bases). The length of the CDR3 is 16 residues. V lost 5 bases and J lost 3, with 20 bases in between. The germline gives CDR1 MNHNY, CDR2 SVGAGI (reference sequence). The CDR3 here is CASSERQGRIGYEQYF. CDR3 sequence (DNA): TGTGCCAGCAGTGAGAGGCAGGGCAGAATAGGCTACGAGCAGTACTTC.

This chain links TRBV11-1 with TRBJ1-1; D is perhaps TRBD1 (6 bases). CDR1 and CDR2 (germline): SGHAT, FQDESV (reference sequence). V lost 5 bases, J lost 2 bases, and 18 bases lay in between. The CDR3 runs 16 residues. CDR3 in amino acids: CASSLRGGGSNTEAFF. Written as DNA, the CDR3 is TGTGCCAGCAGCCTTAGAGGGGGAGGAAGTAACACTGAAGCTTTCTTT. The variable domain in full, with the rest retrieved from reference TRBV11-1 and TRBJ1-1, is EAEVAQSPRYKITEKSQAVAFWCDPISGHATLYWYRQILGQGPELLVQFQDESVVDDSQLPKDRFSAERLKGVDSTLKIQPAELGDSAMYLCASSLRGGGSNTEAFFGQGTRLTVV.